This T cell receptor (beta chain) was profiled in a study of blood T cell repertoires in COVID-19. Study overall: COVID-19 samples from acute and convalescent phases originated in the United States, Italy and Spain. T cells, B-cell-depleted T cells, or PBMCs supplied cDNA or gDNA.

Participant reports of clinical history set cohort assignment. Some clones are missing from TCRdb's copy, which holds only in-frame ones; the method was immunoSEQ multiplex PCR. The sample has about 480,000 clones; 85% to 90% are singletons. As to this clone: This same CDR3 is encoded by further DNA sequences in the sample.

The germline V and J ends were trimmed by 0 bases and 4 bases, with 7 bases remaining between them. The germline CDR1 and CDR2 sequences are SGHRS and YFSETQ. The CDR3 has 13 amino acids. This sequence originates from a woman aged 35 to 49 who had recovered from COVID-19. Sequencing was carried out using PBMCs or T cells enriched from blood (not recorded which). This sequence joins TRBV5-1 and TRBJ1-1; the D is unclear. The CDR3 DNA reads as TGCGCCAGCAGCTTGGGCTCGGGCACTGAAGCTTTCTTT. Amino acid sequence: CASSLGSGTEAFF.